This TCR beta chain was recovered during a study of T cell clones after liver transplantation. Study as a whole: A pre-transplant mixed lymphocyte reaction with TCRbeta sequencing defined graft-donor-reactive clones followed in post-transplant blood. Blood was drawn pre-transplant, before withdrawal, and after full or failed withdrawal.

Germline V gene data show CDR1 as SGHRS and CDR2 as YFSETQ. This CDR3 contains 14 residues. V was pared by 1 base and J by 4 bases, with 9 bases between. The protocol was immunoSEQ multiplex PCR, while the TCRdb copy is restricted to in-frame clones and leaves out a portion. The data contain some 9,000 clones, almost 80% of them singletons. This clone appeared a few times. The TCR originated in a human donor who received a liver transplant. Sequenced material: CD8+ T cells from blood, taken before liver transplant. The chain is built from TRBV5-1 and TRBJ1-5; D may be TRBD1 (5 bases). Here the CDR3 reads CASSLWGENQPQHF. The CDR3 bases are TGCGCCAGCAGCTTGTGGGGGGAAAATCAGCCCCAGCATTTT. Looking up the rest from reference TRBV5-1 and TRBJ1-5 gives the full variable domain: KAGVTQTPRYLIKTRGQQVTLSCSPISGHRSVSWYQQTPGQGLQFLFEYFSETQRNKGNFPGRFSGRQFSNSRSEMNVSTLELGDSALYLCASSLWGENQPQHFGDGTRLSIL.